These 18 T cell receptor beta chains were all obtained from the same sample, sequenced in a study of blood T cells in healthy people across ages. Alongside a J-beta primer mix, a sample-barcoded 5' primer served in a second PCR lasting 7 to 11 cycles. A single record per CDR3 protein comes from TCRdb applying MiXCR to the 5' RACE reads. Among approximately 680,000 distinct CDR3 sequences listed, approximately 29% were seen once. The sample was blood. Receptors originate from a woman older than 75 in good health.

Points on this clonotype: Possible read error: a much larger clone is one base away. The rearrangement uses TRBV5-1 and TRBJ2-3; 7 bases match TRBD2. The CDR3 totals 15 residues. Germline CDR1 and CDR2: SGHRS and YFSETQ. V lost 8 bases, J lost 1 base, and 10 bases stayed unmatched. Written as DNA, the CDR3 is TGCGCCAGTTGTCTGAGAGCGGGGCGCACAGATACGCAGTATTTT. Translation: CASCLRAGRTDTQYF.

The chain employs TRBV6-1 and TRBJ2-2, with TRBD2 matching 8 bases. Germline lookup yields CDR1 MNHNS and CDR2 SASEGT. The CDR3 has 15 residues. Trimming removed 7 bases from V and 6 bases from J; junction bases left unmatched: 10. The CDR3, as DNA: TGTGCCAGCACCCCGTTGGTAGCGGGGTCCGGGGAGCTGTTTTTT. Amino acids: CASTPLVAGSGELFF.

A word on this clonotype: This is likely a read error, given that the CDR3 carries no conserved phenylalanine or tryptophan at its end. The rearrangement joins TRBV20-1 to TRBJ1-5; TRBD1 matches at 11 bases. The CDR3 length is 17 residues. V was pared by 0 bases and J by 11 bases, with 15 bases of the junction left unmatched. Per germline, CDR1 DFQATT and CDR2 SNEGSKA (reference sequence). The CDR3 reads CSARDLGQGAGGRSQHC. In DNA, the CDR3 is TGCAGTGCTAGAGATCTCGGACAGGGGGCGGGTGGAAGGTCCCAGCATTGT.

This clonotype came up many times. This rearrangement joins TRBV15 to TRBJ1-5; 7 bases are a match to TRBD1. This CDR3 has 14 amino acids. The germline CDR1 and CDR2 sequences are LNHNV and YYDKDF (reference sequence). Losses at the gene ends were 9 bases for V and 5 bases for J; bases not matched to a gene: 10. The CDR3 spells CATALTGPHQPQHF. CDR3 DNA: TGTGCCACGGCATTGACAGGGCCCCATCAGCCCCAGCATTTT.

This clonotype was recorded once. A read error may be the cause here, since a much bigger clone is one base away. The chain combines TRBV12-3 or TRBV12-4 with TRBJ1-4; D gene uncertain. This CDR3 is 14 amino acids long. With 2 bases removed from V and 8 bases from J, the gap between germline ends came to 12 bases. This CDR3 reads CASSLSPQGEKLFF. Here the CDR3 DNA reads TGTGCCAGCAGTTTATCCCCTCAAGGGGAAAAACTGTTTTTT.

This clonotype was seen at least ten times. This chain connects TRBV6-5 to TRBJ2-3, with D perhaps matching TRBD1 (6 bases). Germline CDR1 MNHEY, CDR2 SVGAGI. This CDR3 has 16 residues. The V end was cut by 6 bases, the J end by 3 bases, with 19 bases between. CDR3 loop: CASRATGNSRTDTQYF. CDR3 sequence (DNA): TGTGCCAGCAGAGCAACAGGGAACAGTAGGACAGATACGCAGTATTTT.

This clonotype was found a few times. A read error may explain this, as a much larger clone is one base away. As DNA, the CDR3 is TGTGCCAGCTCCTCGGACTTGCTCTGGGATGAGCAGTACTTC. It specifies CASSSDLLWDEQYF. V and J are TRBV11-3 and TRBJ2-5; possible D gene TRBD2, 5 bases. Germline assignment: CDR1 SGHNT and CDR2 YENEEA. The CDR3 totals 14 residues. The V end was cut by 8 bases, the J end by 11 bases, with 24 bases between.

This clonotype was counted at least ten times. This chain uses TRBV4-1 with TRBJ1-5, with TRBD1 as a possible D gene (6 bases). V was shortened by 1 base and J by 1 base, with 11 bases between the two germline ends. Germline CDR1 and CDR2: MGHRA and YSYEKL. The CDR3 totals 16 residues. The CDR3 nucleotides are TGCGCCAGCAGCCAAGGGGCAGGGGCGAGCAATCAGCCCCAGCATTTT. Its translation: CASSQGAGASNQPQHF.

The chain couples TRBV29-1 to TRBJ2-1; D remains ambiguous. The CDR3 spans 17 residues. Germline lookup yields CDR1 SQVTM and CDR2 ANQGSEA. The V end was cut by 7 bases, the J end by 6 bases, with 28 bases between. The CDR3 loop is CSGRAPVGKPSINEQFF. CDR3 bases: TGCAGCGGCCGTGCGCCTGTGGGAAAACCCTCAATCAATGAGCAGTTCTTC.

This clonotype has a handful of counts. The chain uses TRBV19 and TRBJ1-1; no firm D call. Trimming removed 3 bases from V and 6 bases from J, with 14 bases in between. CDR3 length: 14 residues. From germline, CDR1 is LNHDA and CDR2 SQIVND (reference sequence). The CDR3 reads CASSISLPTPEAFF. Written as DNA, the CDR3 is TGTGCCAGTAGTATCAGTCTCCCGACCCCTGAAGCTTTCTTT.

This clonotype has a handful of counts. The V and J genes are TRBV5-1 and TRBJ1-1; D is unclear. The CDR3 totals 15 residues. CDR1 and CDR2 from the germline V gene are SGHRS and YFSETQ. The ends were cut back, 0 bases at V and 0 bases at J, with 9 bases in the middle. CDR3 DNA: TGCGCCAGCAGCTTGGGGGCACAGTTGAACACTGAAGCTTTCTTT. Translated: CASSLGAQLNTEAFF.

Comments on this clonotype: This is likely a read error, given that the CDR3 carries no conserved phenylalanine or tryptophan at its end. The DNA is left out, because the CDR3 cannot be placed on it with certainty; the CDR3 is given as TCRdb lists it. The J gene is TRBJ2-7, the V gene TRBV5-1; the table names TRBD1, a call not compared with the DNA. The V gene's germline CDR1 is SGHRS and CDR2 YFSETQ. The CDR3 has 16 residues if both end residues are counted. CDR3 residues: CASSLGNGAGRDERYI.

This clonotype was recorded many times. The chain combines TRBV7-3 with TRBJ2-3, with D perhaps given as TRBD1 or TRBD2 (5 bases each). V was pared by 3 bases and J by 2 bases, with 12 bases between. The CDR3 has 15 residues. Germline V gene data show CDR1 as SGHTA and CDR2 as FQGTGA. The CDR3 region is CASSLLDGTTDTQYF. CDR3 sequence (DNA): TGTGCCAGCAGCTTGCTGGACGGGACCACAGATACGCAGTATTTT.

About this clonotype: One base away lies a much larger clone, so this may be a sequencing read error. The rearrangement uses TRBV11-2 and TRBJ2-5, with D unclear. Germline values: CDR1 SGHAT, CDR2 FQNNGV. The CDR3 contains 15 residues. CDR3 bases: TGTGCCGGCAGCCCTATGTCGACAAGACAAGAGACCCAGTACTTC. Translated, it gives CAGSPMSTRQETQYF.

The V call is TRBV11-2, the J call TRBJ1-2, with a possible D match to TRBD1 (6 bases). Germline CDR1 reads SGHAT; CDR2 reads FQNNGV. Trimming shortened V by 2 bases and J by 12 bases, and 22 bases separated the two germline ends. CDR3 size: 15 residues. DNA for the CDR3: TGTGCCAGCAGCTTAATCGGCACCACCCTGGGGGGGCACACCTTC. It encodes CASSLIGTTLGGHTF.

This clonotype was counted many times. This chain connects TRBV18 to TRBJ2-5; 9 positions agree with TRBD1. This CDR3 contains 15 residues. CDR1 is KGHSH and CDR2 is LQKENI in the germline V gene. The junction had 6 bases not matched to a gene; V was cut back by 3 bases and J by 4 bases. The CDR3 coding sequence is TGTGCCAGCTCACCTACAGGGGGCTCAAGAGAGACCCAGTACTTC. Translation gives CASSPTGGSRETQYF. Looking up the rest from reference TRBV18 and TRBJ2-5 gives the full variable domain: NAGVMQNPRHLVRRRGQEARLRCSPMKGHSHVYWYRQLPEEGLKFMVYLQKENIIDESGMPKERFSAEFPKEGPSILRIQQVVRGDSAAYFCASSPTGGSRETQYFGPGTRLLVL.

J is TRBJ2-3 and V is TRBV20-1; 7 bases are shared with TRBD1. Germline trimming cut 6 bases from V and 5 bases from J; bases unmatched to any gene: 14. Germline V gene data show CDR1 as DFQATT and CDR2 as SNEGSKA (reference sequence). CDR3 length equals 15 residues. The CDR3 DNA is TGCAGTGCCGTAAATACGAAGGGGGCGGGAGATACGCAGTATTTT. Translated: CSAVNTKGAGDTQYF.

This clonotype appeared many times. CDR3 amino acids: CSVEGQGSREQFF. In DNA, the CDR3 is TGCAGCGTTGAAGGACAGGGATCCCGGGAGCAGTTCTTC. The chain employs TRBV29-1 and TRBJ2-1, with 7 bases identical to TRBD1. Germline V gene data show CDR1 as SQVTM and CDR2 as ANQGSEA. The CDR3 totals 13 residues. V lost 1 base, J lost 10 bases, and 7 bases stayed unmatched.